A selection of T cell receptor beta chains follows, all from one sample in a study of patients and donors after allogeneic stem cell transplantation. TCRdb called the RT-PCR reads again in MiXCR, with one record for every CDR3 protein. The sample lists about 2,200 distinct CDR3 sequences; under 40% were seen once. The sequenced sample was blood, either unsorted or a sorted T cell fraction (not recorded which). These receptors came from a human donor who was either an allogeneic HSCT recipient or a stem cell or donor lymphocyte infusion donor (not recorded which). It is not recorded whose cells these are; they may come from a transplant donor. Each CDR3 is given with its conserved first and last residue. D genes are given only for firm matches. Only part of the rows carry a size: once, few, many, or a class if the clone is expanded.

abundance	d_gene	v_gene	j_gene	CDR3aa	CDR3nt
few	TRBD2	TRBV6-1	TRBJ2-1	CASMRGLDGNEQFF	TGTGCCAGCATGCGGGGACTAGATGGTAATGAGCAGTTCTTC
.	TRBD1	TRBV5-1	TRBJ2-5	CASSPTGQQETQYF	TGCGCCAGCAGCCCCACGGGACAGCAAGAGACCCAGTACTTC
.	.	TRBV18	TRBJ1-5	CASSPNAGAGNQPQHF	TGTGCCAGCTCACCCAACGCAGGGGCAGGCAATCAGCCCCAGCATTTT
large	TRBD1	TRBV5-1	TRBJ2-3	CASSRDSRSGTQYF	TGCGCCAGCAGCCGGGACAGCCGCTCAGGGACGCAGTATTTT
.	TRBD2	TRBV18	TRBJ2-3	CASSTGTSRLGAQYF	TGTGCCAGCTCAACAGGGACTAGCCGTCTCGGGGCGCAGTATTTT
.	.	TRBV5-4	TRBJ2-7	CASSLELADTYEQYF	TGTGCCAGCAGCTTGGAACTAGCCGACACCTACGAGCAGTACTTC
once	.	TRBV23-1	TRBJ2-3	CASSQIRPEALDTQYF	TGCGCCAGCAGTCAAATTCGTCCCGAGGCCTTAGATACGCAGTATTTT
.	.	TRBV5-1	TRBJ1-2	CASSPSGERRYGYTF	TGCGCCAGCAGCCCCTCCGGTGAACGGCGCTATGGCTACACCTTC
few	.	TRBV3-1	TRBJ2-7	CASSSPSWDLAYEQYF	TGTGCCAGCAGCTCTCCCTCGTGGGACTTAGCCTACGAGCAGTACTTC
.	.	TRBV5-1	TRBJ2-5	CASSLARETQYF	TGCGCCAGCAGCTTGGCCAGGGAGACCCAGTACTTC
few	.	TRBV11-1	TRBJ2-5	CATGTPLETQYF	TGTGCCACCGGGACACCCCTAGAGACCCAGTACTTC
once	TRBD1	TRBV7-9	TRBJ2-3	CASRRVGTGGDTQYF	TGTGCCAGCAGACGGGTTGGGACAGGGGGAGATACGCAGTATTTT
.	TRBD1	TRBV5-1	TRBJ2-7	CASRGQNSYEQYF	TGCGCCAGCAGGGGACAGAACTCCTACGAGCAGTACTTC
.	TRBD1	TRBV6-2/TRBV6-3	TRBJ2-1	CASSYSQGDNNEQFF	TGTGCCAGCAGTTACTCCCAGGGGGACAACAATGAGCAGTTCTTC
large	.	TRBV7-9	TRBJ2-5	CASSPGTNQETQYF	TGTGCCAGCAGCCCGGGAACGAATCAAGAGACCCAGTACTTC
.	.	TRBV6-2/TRBV6-3	TRBJ2-5	CASSYPPQETQYF	TGTGCCAGCAGTTACCCTCCCCAAGAGACCCAGTACTTC
medium-sized	.	TRBV11-2	TRBJ2-1	CASSSGHHNEQFF	TGTGCCAGCAGCTCGGGACACCACAATGAGCAGTTCTTC
.	TRBD1	TRBV6-2/TRBV6-3	TRBJ2-6	CASSYFGQGASGANVLTF	TGTGCCAGCAGTTACTTCGGACAGGGGGCCTCTGGGGCCAACGTCCTGACTTTC
.	.	TRBV20-1	TRBJ2-5	CSATELGEGTQYF	TGCAGTGCAACCGAATTGGGAGAGGGGACCCAGTACTTC
few	.	TRBV4-2	TRBJ1-3	CASSDDRSRPGNTIYF	TGTGCCAGCAGCGACGACAGGTCTAGACCTGGAAACACCATATATTTT
medium-sized	.	TRBV7-9	TRBJ1-2	CASSPTRSYGYTF	TGTGCCAGCAGCCCGACACGGTCCTATGGCTACACCTTC
.	.	TRBV6-6	TRBJ1-1	CASSERDTEAFF	TGTGCCAGCAGCGAAAGGGACACCGAAGCTTTCTTT
.	.	TRBV6-5	TRBJ2-5	CASTRGREEAQYF	TGTGCCAGCACTCGGGGCAGGGAGGAGGCCCAGTACTTC
few	.	TRBV11-2	TRBJ1-1	CASSLVVGTEAFF	TGTGCCAGCAGCTTAGTTGTGGGTACTGAAGCTTTCTTT
few	.	TRBV10-3	TRBJ2-5	CAISVSPQETQYF	TGTGCCATCAGTGTTAGCCCCCAAGAGACCCAGTACTTC
.	.	TRBV11-1	TRBJ2-5	CASSLDGYQETQYF	TGTGCCAGCAGCCTCGACGGGTACCAAGAGACCCAGTACTTC
medium-sized	TRBD1	TRBV19	TRBJ1-1	CASREPTGKAFF	TGTGCCAGTAGGGAACCGACAGGGAAAGCTTTCTTT
.	.	TRBV29-1	TRBJ1-3	CSVAEQGTSGNTIYF	TGCAGCGTTGCTGAACAGGGCACCTCTGGAAACACCATATATTTT
.	.	TRBV30	TRBJ1-1	CAWSTQTPNTEAFF	TGTGCCTGGAGTACTCAGACACCGAACACTGAAGCTTTCTTT
.	TRBD1	TRBV7-7	TRBJ2-3	CASSSDRADTQYF	TGTGCCAGCAGCAGTGACAGGGCCGATACGCAGTATTTT
.	.	TRBV7-2	TRBJ1-1	CASSLSFSGEAFF	TGTGCCAGCAGCTTGAGCTTTTCGGGCGAAGCTTTCTTT
.	.	TRBV6-5	TRBJ2-3	CASGQGDTQYF	TGTGCCAGCGGGCAGGGTGATACGCAGTATTTT
.	TRBD1	TRBV25-1	TRBJ1-1	CASSLTGGTEAFF	TGTGCCAGCAGTTTGACAGGGGGCACTGAAGCTTTCTTT
few	.	TRBV7-2	TRBJ2-3	CASRGNTDTQYF	TGTGCCAGCCGGGGGAACACAGATACGCAGTATTTT
few	TRBD1	TRBV25-1	TRBJ2-7	CASSEDRDRGLYEQYF	TGTGCCAGCAGTGAGGACCGGGACAGGGGGCTTTACGAGCAGTACTTC
few	TRBD1	TRBV12-3/TRBV12-4	TRBJ1-2	CASSSQGTGNYGYTF	TGTGCCAGCAGTTCCCAAGGGACAGGGAACTATGGCTACACCTTC
.	.	TRBV12-3/TRBV12-4	TRBJ2-5	CASGQGPQETQYF	TGTGCCAGCGGGCAGGGGCCCCAAGAGACCCAGTACTTC
.	.	TRBV11-2	TRBJ2-1	CASSLVAGLVNEQFF	TGTGCCAGCAGCTTAGTTGCGGGTTTGGTCAATGAGCAGTTCTTC
.	.	TRBV18	TRBJ2-3	CASSHPSDTQYF	TGTGCCAGCTCACATCCATCAGATACGCAGTATTTT
few	.	TRBV5-1	TRBJ2-3	CASSLVTADTQYF	TGCGCCAGCAGCTTGGTCACGGCAGATACGCAGTATTTT
few	.	TRBV29-1	TRBJ2-1	CSVDRVTYNEQFF	TGCAGCGTTGATCGGGTTACCTACAATGAGCAGTTCTTC
.	.	TRBV6-2/TRBV6-3	TRBJ2-7	CASLPKQPVRRIKQYF	TGTGCCAGCTTGCCTAAGCAGCCAGTCCGACGCATCAAGCAGTACTTC
few	TRBD1	TRBV2	TRBJ2-7	CASSADRALHEQYF	TGTGCCAGCAGTGCTGACAGGGCTCTACACGAGCAGTACTTC
.	.	TRBV6-2/TRBV6-3	TRBJ2-5	CASSDQGSFQETQYF	TGTGCCAGCAGTGATCAGGGGAGTTTCCAAGAGACCCAGTACTTC
medium-sized	.	TRBV4-3	TRBJ2-3	CASSQDLEEDTQYF	TGCGCCAGCAGCCAAGATCTAGAGGAAGATACGCAGTATTTT
.	.	TRBV11-2	TRBJ2-1	CGSSLQGAYNEQFF	TGTGGCAGCAGCTTACAGGGTGCCTACAATGAGCAGTTCTTC